The source of this T cell receptor beta chain is a study of cytomegalovirus exposure and HLA in healthy donors. Study information: Unique TCRs numbering around 85 million, obtained from HLA-typed donors, made up an early data release. Study observations and caveats: Indistinguishable V segments such as TRBV6-2 and TRBV6-3 were excluded. Analyses of presence/absence relied on an assumption of roughly uniform sequencing depth across donors.

Worth noting for this clone: Antigen unknown.

Germline assignment: CDR1 LGHNA and CDR2 YSLEER. The CDR3 loop spans 15 amino acids. The trim removed 4 bases at V and 5 bases at J, leaving 5 bases unmatched. Primers included in the PCR were 60 Vbeta and 13 Jbeta primers. In the source study's methods: Later, tens of millions of unique TCR beta chains were counted in an analysis, and some 9.9 million of them were shared. Sequencing used immunoSEQ multiplex PCR; TCRdb keeps in-frame clones, though not all of them. Clone size and the V and J calls come from that table; the DNA yielded D and trimming. The sample data list under 150,000 clones. This TCR was recovered from a man in his forties or fifties in good health and CMV-seronegative. The sample taken for sequencing was PBMCs. The chain couples TRBV4-3 to TRBJ2-3; 11 positions match TRBD2. As DNA, the CDR3 is TGCGCCAGCAGCCGTAGCGGGGGGGCGTTAGATACGCAGTATTTT. It translates to CASSRSGGALDTQYF.